The rows below give T cell receptor beta chains drawn from one sample of a study of T cells in Graves' hyperthyroidism and ophthalmopathy. TCRdb reprocessed the multiplex PCR reads with MiXCR, giving one entry per CDR3 protein. The repertoire consists of 200,000 to 250,000 distinct CDR3 sequences, with 16% occurring once and the leading ten covering around 28%. The sequencing sample was made of blood. These receptors originate from a woman between 18 and 29 years old with Graves' ophthalmopathy. Both conserved end residues are part of each CDR3.

j_gene: TRBJ1-2
v_gene: TRBV2
CDR3aa: CASIPGQGTNYGYTF

j_gene: TRBJ2-1
v_gene: TRBV20-1
CDR3aa: CSASRRDRVDNEQFF

j_gene: TRBJ2-5
v_gene: TRBV11-2
CDR3aa: CASRKGGGETQYF

j_gene: TRBJ2-1
v_gene: TRBV11-2
CDR3aa: CASSRNSVWDEQFF

j_gene: TRBJ2-5
v_gene: TRBV7-2
CDR3aa: CASSPGAGVETQYF

j_gene: TRBJ2-7
v_gene: TRBV7-2
CDR3aa: CASSLGASEREQYF

j_gene: TRBJ2-7
v_gene: TRBV19
CDR3aa: CASSLDPGEQYF

j_gene: TRBJ2-2
v_gene: TRBV20-1
CDR3aa: CSARDTGGELFF

j_gene: TRBJ2-1
v_gene: TRBV20-1
CDR3aa: CSAGTGSNEQFF

j_gene: TRBJ2-7
v_gene: TRBV27
CDR3aa: CASSLIQGRYEQYF

j_gene: TRBJ1-1
v_gene: TRBV6-4
CDR3aa: CASKPGQGNTEAFF

j_gene: TRBJ1-1
v_gene: TRBV6-1
CDR3aa: CASRLKPNTEAFF

j_gene: TRBJ2-7
v_gene: TRBV5-8
CDR3aa: CASSLKLAGGHPEQYF

j_gene: TRBJ2-7
v_gene: TRBV14
CDR3aa: CASRGAENSYEQYF

j_gene: TRBJ1-2
v_gene: TRBV6-1
CDR3aa: CASRHAHRDGYTF

j_gene: TRBJ2-7
v_gene: TRBV28
CDR3aa: CASTDRDRVLYEQYF

j_gene: TRBJ2-5
v_gene: TRBV12-3/TRBV12-4
CDR3aa: CASSRTSGQETQYF

j_gene: TRBJ1-2
v_gene: TRBV5-1
CDR3aa: CASGRRDGNYGHTF

j_gene: TRBJ2-7
v_gene: TRBV20-1
CDR3aa: CSAQRRDGYEQYF

j_gene: TRBJ2-7
v_gene: TRBV5-1
CDR3aa: CASSITTVRSYEQYF

j_gene: TRBJ1-2
v_gene: TRBV5-5
CDR3aa: CASSLSGQGGRGYTF

j_gene: TRBJ2-2
v_gene: TRBV7-6
CDR3aa: CAGSPGGSNTGELFF

j_gene: TRBJ2-4
v_gene: TRBV20-1
CDR3aa: CSANRVLAKNIQYF

j_gene: TRBJ2-7
v_gene: TRBV6-1
CDR3aa: CANRIEQYF

j_gene: TRBJ2-3
v_gene: TRBV20-1
CDR3aa: CSARTQPDTQYF

j_gene: TRBJ2-7
v_gene: TRBV7-2
CDR3aa: CASSLLRVYEQYF

j_gene: TRBJ2-3
v_gene: TRBV4-2
CDR3aa: CASSQDRAGGPDTQYF

j_gene: TRBJ2-1
v_gene: TRBV20-1
CDR3aa: CSARLAGVDYNEQFF

j_gene: TRBJ2-5
v_gene: TRBV28
CDR3aa: CASSGGGLAGGWGETQYF

j_gene: TRBJ1-1
v_gene: TRBV20-1
CDR3aa: CSAVRDRATEAFF

j_gene: TRBJ2-7
v_gene: TRBV6-1
CDR3aa: CASSVEWTAEWGGPYEQYF

j_gene: TRBJ1-1
v_gene: TRBV7-9
CDR3aa: CASSHYWGLGNTEAFF

j_gene: TRBJ1-1
v_gene: TRBV4-1
CDR3aa: CASSQDWGTEAFF

j_gene: TRBJ2-1
v_gene: TRBV6-2/TRBV6-3
CDR3aa: CASRTSGGYNEQFF

j_gene: TRBJ2-5
v_gene: TRBV28
CDR3aa: CASSSGSGTPVGTQYF

j_gene: TRBJ1-4
v_gene: TRBV5-1
CDR3aa: CASSLAENTGSEKLFF

j_gene: TRBJ1-4
v_gene: TRBV27
CDR3aa: CASSFSVQGSEKLFF

j_gene: TRBJ2-5
v_gene: TRBV7-9
CDR3aa: CASSPSVRETQYF

j_gene: TRBJ2-1
v_gene: TRBV15
CDR3aa: CATSRAAATSGRNEQFF

j_gene: TRBJ1-2
v_gene: TRBV7-2
CDR3aa: CASSFIGVVGYTF

j_gene: TRBJ2-1
v_gene: TRBV29-1
CDR3aa: CSVSYPGTSGRTSSYNEQFF

j_gene: TRBJ1-2
v_gene: TRBV20-1
CDR3aa: CSARWNEVVGYTF

j_gene: TRBJ1-2
v_gene: TRBV20-1
CDR3aa: CSARRDPYGYTF

j_gene: TRBJ1-4
v_gene: TRBV20-1
CDR3aa: CSVPLGATNEKLFF

j_gene: TRBJ2-1
v_gene: TRBV7-8
CDR3aa: CASSLEAGFYNEQFF

j_gene: TRBJ1-1
v_gene: TRBV4-1
CDR3aa: CASSQEEGLNTEAFF

j_gene: TRBJ1-2
v_gene: TRBV12-5
CDR3aa: CASGPTQNYAYTF

j_gene: TRBJ2-1
v_gene: TRBV19
CDR3aa: CASSISQGRAYNEQFF

j_gene: TRBJ2-7
v_gene: TRBV28
CDR3aa: CASSFRMRGGNSYEQYF

j_gene: TRBJ2-1
v_gene: TRBV5-4
CDR3aa: CASSLGGGADVYNEQFF

j_gene: TRBJ1-2
v_gene: TRBV12-3/TRBV12-4
CDR3aa: CASRTTGDYGYTF

j_gene: TRBJ2-3
v_gene: TRBV29-1
CDR3aa: CSVCLIGTSGRRTDTQYF

j_gene: TRBJ1-1
v_gene: TRBV12-3/TRBV12-4
CDR3aa: CASRRVNAEAFF

j_gene: TRBJ1-5
v_gene: TRBV7-3
CDR3aa: CASSLLTDQPQHF

j_gene: TRBJ2-3
v_gene: TRBV24-1
CDR3aa: CATSDPGTSGRAPPPTQYF

j_gene: TRBJ2-7
v_gene: TRBV6-5
CDR3aa: CASSYGGPASPYEQYF

j_gene: TRBJ2-7
v_gene: TRBV2
CDR3aa: CASSVHRDGSSYEQYF